These 10 T cell receptor beta chains originate from one sample sequenced in a study of blood T cell repertoires in COVID-19 (TCRdb year 2020). Library preparation employed the immunoSEQ multiplex PCR assay. TCRdb took over this immuneACCESS table, retaining in-frame rearrangements with V and J assigned. Such tables are incomplete; in checked studies, under half of the missing clones stem from an unresolved V gene, and the remainder is unexplained. Counted in this sample were 90,000 or so clones; around nine tenths of them appeared once. The ten largest make up 15% to 20% of the sample. Sequenced: peripheral blood. The receptors come from a woman aged 55-75 years with COVID-19, enrolled during active disease.

The chain uses TRBV29-1 and TRBJ2-5; TRBD1 agrees at 8 bases. The CDR3 is 11 residues long. Germline-derived CDR1 and CDR2 are SQVTM and ANQGSEA. The J segment lost 9 bases and the V segment lost 5 bases, leaving 5 bases of the junction unmatched. The CDR3 sequence is CSVLQGEAQYF. In DNA, the CDR3 is TGCAGCGTTCTACAGGGGGAGGCCCAGTACTTC.

The chain has TRBV27 and TRBJ1-4; D remains unclear. Germline values: CDR1 MNHEY, CDR2 SMNVEV (reference sequence). This CDR3 comprises 16 residues. Trimming left V 8 bases short and J 4 bases short, with 20 bases between. CDR3 nucleotide sequence: TGTGCCAGCCGGGGTGGTCTCGACAACGATAATGAAAAACTGTTTTTT. This encodes CASRGGLDNDNEKLFF.

The chain is built from TRBV19 and TRBJ1-5; D unresolved. V lost 10 bases to trimming and J lost 4 bases, with 20 bases between them. CDR1 and CDR2 from the germline V gene are LNHDA and SQIVND (reference sequence). The CDR3 totals 15 residues. The CDR3 reads CATRAGSSANQPQHF. The DNA of the CDR3 is TGTGCCACCCGCGCCGGGAGCTCGGCAAATCAGCCCCAGCATTTT.

The rearrangement uses TRBV28 and TRBJ1-3, with 10 bases matching TRBD1. J was trimmed by 0 bases and V by 7 bases; bases with no gene match: 12. Per germline, CDR1 MDHEN and CDR2 SYDVKM. CDR3 size: 18 residues. The CDR3 sequence is CASTGQGSRKSSGNTIYF. As DNA, the CDR3 is TGTGCCAGCACGGGACAGGGGTCCCGAAAGAGCTCTGGAAACACCATATATTTT.

V gene TRBV6-6 combines with J gene TRBJ1-1, with a possible D match to TRBD1 (6 bases). The CDR3 runs to 15 residues. V was clipped by 6 bases and J by 0 bases, with 14 bases between them. Germline V gene lookup returns CDR1 MNHNY and CDR2 SVGAGI (reference sequence). DNA for the CDR3: TGTGCCAGCAGCCAACGACAGGCGGTGAACACTGAAGCTTTCTTT. This gives the protein CASSQRQAVNTEAFF.

This clone has a handful of counts. This chain links TRBV5-4 with TRBJ2-3; no reliable D call. V was trimmed by 5 bases and J by 4 bases, leaving 11 bases between them. This CDR3 is built from 13 residues. CDR1 SGHNT and CDR2 YYREEE come from the germline V gene (reference sequence). The CDR3 region has the DNA TGTGCCAGCAGGCCTAAAACCTCAGATACGCAGTATTTT. This translates into CASRPKTSDTQYF.

This clone was detected once. The genes are TRBV6-5 and TRBJ2-3, with D hard to call. The CDR3 spans 13 residues. Trimming left V 6 bases short and J 0 bases short, with 7 bases between. CDR1 is MNHEY, CDR2 SVGAGI, per germline. CDR3 DNA: TGTGCCAGCAGGGTGCGTAGCACAGATACGCAGTATTTT. Encoded protein: CASRVRSTDTQYF.

The chain has TRBV28 and TRBJ2-3; TRBD1 aligns across 8 bases. Germline CDR1 reads MDHEN; CDR2 reads SYDVKM. V shed 4 bases and J 2 bases; nucleotides not matched to a gene: 5. The CDR3 runs 15 residues. The CDR3 reads CASSSSQGVTDTQYF. In DNA, the CDR3 is TGTGCCAGCAGTTCGTCACAGGGGGTCACAGATACGCAGTATTTT. Full variable domain (outside the CDR3, taken from reference TRBV28 and TRBJ2-3): DVKVTQSSRYLVKRTGEKVFLECVQDMDHENMFWYRQDPGLGLRLIYFSYDVKMKEKGDIPEGYSVSREKKERFSLILESASTNQTSMYLCASSSSQGVTDTQYFGPGTRLTVL.

V gene TRBV7-2 combines with J gene TRBJ1-6, with D unclear. Per the germline V gene, CDR1 is SGHTA and CDR2 is FQGNSA. The CDR3 has 13 residues. V dropped 1 base and J dropped 9 bases, with 7 bases sitting between them. CDR3 amino acids: CASSLVQISPLHF. The CDR3, as DNA: TGTGCCAGCAGCTTAGTCCAGATTTCACCCCTCCACTTT. The full variable domain, with the rest looked up from reference TRBV7-2 and TRBJ1-6, is GAGVSQSPSNKVTEKGKDVELRCDPISGHTALYWYRQSLGQGLEFLIYFQGNSAPDKSGLPSDRFSAERTGGSVSTLTIQRTQQEDSAVYLCASSLVQISPLHFGNGTRLTVT.

The CDR3 loop is CASSPGGVPLGEQYF. The CDR3 DNA is TGTGCCAGCAGCCCTGGGGGGGTTCCCCTGGGAGAGCAGTACTTC. This chain uses TRBV9 with TRBJ2-7, with TRBD2 matching 7 bases. Unmatched junction bases numbered 14, after V lost 4 bases and J lost 7 bases. The V gene's germline CDR1 is SGDLS and CDR2 YYNGEE. CDR3 size: 15 residues.